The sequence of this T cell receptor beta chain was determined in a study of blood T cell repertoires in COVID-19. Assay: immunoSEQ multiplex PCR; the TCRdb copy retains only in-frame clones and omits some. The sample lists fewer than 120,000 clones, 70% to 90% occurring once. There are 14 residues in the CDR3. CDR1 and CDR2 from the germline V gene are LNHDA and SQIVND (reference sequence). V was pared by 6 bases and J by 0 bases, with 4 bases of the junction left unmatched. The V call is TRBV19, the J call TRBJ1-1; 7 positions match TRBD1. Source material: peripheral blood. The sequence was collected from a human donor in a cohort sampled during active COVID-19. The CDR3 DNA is TGTGCCAGTAGCAGGGGGTCCCTGAACACTGAAGCTTTCTTT. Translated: CASSRGSLNTEAFF. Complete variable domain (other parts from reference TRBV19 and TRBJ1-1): DGGITQSPKYLFRKEGQNVTLSCEQNLNHDAMYWYRQDPGQGLRLIYYSQIVNDFQKGDIAEGYSVSREKKESFPLTVTSAQKNPTAFYLCASSRGSLNTEAFFGQGTRLTVV.